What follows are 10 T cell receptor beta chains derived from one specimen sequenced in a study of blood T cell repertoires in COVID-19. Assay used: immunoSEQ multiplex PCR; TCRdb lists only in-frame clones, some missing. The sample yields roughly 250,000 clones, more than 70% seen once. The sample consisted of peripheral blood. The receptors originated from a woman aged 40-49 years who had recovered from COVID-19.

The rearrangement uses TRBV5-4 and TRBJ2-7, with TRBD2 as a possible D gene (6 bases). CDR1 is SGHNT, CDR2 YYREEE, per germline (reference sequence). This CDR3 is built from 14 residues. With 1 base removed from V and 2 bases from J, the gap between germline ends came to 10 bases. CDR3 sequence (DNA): TGTGCCAGCAGCTTGACCGGAGGGGCCTACGAGCAGTACTTC. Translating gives CASSLTGGAYEQYF.

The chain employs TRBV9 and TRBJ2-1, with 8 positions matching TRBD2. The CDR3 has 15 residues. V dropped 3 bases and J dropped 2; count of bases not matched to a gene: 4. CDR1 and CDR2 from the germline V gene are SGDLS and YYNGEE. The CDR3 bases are TGTGCCAGCAGCGCCACTAGCGGAACCTACAATGAGCAGTTCTTC. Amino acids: CASSATSGTYNEQFF.

CDR3 bases: TGTGCCAGCAGCTTAGGTAGCGGGACAGCACTAAACTATGGCTACACCTTC. It codes for CASSLGSGTALNYGYTF. The chain joins TRBV7-9 to TRBJ1-2; 7 bases line up with TRBD1. CDR1 is SEHNR, CDR2 FQNEAQ, per germline (reference sequence). The CDR3 is made up of 17 amino acids. V lost 1 base, J lost 2 bases, and 10 bases stayed unmatched.

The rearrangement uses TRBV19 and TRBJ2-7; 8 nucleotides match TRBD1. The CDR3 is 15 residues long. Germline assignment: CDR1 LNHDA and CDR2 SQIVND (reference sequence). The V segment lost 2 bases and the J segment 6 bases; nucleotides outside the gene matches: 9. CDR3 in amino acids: CASSIIAGGPGEQYF. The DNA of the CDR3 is TGTGCCAGTAGTATAATAGCAGGGGGCCCGGGCGAGCAGTACTTC.

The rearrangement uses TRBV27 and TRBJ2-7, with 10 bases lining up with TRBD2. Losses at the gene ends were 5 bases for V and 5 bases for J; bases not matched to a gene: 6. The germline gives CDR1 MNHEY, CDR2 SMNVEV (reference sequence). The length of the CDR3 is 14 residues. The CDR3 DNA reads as TGTGCCAGCAGTCCAGCGGGGGGGATCCACGAGCAGTACTTC. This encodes CASSPAGGIHEQYF.

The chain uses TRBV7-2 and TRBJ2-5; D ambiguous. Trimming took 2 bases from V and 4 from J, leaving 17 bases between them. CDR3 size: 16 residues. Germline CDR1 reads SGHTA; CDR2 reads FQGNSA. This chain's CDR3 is CASSLPLPGSGETQYF. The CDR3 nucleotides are TGTGCCAGCAGCTTACCCCTGCCAGGCTCAGGAGAGACCCAGTACTTC.

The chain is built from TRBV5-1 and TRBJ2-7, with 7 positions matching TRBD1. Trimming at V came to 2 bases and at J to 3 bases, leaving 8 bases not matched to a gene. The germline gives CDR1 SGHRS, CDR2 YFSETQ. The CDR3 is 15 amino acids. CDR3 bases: TGCGCCAGCAGCTTCCGGGACAGAGTGAGCTACGAGCAGTACTTC. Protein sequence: CASSFRDRVSYEQYF.

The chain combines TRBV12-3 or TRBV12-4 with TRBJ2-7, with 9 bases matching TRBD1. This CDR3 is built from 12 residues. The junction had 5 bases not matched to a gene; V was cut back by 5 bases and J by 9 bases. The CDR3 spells CASSRADRGQYF. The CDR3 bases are TGTGCCAGCAGTCGAGCGGACAGGGGGCAGTACTTC.

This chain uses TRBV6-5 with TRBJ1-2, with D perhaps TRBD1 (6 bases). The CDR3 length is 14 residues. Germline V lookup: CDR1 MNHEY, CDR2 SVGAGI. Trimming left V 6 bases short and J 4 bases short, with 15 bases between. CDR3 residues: CASSAGDAIYGYTF. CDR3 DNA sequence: TGTGCCAGCAGCGCAGGGGACGCTATCTATGGCTACACCTTC.

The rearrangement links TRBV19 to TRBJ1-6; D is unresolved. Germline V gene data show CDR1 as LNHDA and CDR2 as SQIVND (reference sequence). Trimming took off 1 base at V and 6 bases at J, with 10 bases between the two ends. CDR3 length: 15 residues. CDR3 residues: CASSIGLDINSPLHF. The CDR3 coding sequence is TGTGCCAGTAGTATAGGCCTAGATATTAATTCACCCCTCCACTTT.